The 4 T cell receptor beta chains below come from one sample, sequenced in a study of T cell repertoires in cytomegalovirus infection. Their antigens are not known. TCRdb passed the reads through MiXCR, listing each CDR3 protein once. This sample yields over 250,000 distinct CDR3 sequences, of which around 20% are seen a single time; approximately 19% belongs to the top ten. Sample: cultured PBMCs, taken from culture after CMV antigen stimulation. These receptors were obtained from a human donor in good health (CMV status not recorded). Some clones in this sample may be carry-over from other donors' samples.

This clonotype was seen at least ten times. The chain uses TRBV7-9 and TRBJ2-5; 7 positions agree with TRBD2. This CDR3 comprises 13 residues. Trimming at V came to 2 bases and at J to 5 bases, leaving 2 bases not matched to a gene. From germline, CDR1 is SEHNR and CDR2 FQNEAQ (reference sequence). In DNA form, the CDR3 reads TGTGCCAGCAGCTTACTCGGGAGGGAGACCCAGTACTTC. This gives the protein CASSLLGRETQYF.

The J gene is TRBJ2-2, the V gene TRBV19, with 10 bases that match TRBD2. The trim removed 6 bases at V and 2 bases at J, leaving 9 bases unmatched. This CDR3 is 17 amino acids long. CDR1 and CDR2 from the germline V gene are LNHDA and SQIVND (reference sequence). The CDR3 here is CASSDLTSGFNTGELFF. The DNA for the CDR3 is TGTGCCAGTAGCGATCTGACTAGCGGGTTCAACACCGGGGAGCTGTTTTTT.

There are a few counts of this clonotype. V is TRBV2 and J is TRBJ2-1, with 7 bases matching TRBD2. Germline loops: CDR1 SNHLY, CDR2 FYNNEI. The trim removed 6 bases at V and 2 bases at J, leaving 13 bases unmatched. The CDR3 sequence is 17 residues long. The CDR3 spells CASSGIEWEGTYNEQFF. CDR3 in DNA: TGTGCCAGCAGCGGAATTGAGTGGGAGGGGACCTACAATGAGCAGTTCTTC.

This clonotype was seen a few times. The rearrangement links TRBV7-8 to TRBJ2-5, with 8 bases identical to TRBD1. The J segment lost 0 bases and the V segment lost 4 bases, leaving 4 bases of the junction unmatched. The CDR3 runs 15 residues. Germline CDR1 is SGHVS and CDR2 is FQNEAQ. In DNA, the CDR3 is TGTGCCAGCAGCTACAGACAGGGGTACCAAGAGACCCAGTACTTC. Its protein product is CASSYRQGYQETQYF.